This T cell receptor (beta chain) was identified during a study of lymphopenia after photon versus proton radiotherapy. General study results and limits: After the lymphocyte nadir, photon-treated repertoires showed oligoclonal expansion, especially of CD8+ Temra cells. Relative stability marked proton patients; photon patients lost diversity and naive cells. In patients who died, overall survival fell as post-nadir TCR diversity dropped more.

Clones were read by immunoSEQ multiplex PCR, and TCRdb kept only the in-frame ones, dropping some. The table has tens of thousands of clones, around 82% seen once; the top ten hold roughly 27%. Germline trimming cut 3 bases from V and 4 bases from J; bases unmatched to any gene: 12. The germline V gene has CDR1 SGHRS and CDR2 YFSETQ. This CDR3 region has 18 residues. This clone was counted once. The antigen is not known. This chain uses TRBV5-1 with TRBJ2-1, with 11 bases identical to TRBD2. This TCR came from a man aged 45-60 years with gastric cancer. Sequencing used peripheral blood, obtained from a patient treated with photon-based radiotherapy. CDR3 in DNA: TGCGCCAGCAGCTCGCCTCCGGGACTAGCGGACATTTACAATGAGCAGTTCTTC. It yields the protein CASSSPPGLADIYNEQFF.